The 8 T cell receptor beta chains presented below share a single source sample, sequenced in a study of T cells after yellow fever vaccination. TCRdb processed the 5' RACE reads anew with MiXCR; each CDR3 protein has one entry. The sample has about 340,000 distinct CDR3 sequences, roughly 4% seen once. The material was PBMCs, obtained 5 days after the yellow fever booster vaccination. All receptors come from a man aged 18 to 35 who received the YFV17D yellow fever vaccine.

This clonotype was seen only a few times. The V gene is TRBV20-1, the J gene TRBJ2-1, with TRBD2 matching 10 bases. This CDR3 spans 14 amino acids. V lost 0 bases and J lost 12; bases outside the gene matches: 8. Germline V CDR1 and CDR2: DFQATT, SNEGSKA (reference sequence). The CDR3 sequence: CSAREPSGGPGQFF. In DNA, the CDR3 is TGCAGTGCTAGAGAACCTAGCGGGGGCCCCGGGCAGTTCTTC.

The chain carries TRBV18 and TRBJ1-2; D is unclear. CDR1 and CDR2 (germline): KGHSH, LQKENI. The CDR3 has 14 amino acids. The germline V and J ends were trimmed by 6 bases and 4 bases, with 15 bases remaining between them. The CDR3 loop reads CASSPFEQVYGYTF. The CDR3 nucleotides are TGTGCCAGCTCCCCTTTTGAGCAAGTCTATGGCTACACCTTC.

This clonotype was found many times. CDR3 sequence: CASSLSIRSPLHF. The CDR3 coding sequence is TGTGCCAGCAGCTTATCAATCCGCTCACCCCTCCACTTT. The gene calls are TRBV7-2 and TRBJ1-6; D remains unclear. V shed 2 bases and J shed 10 bases, with 9 bases lying between them. Germline CDR1 SGHTA, CDR2 FQGNSA. CDR3 length equals 13 residues.

The rearrangement joins TRBV13 to TRBJ1-5; D gene ambiguous. The CDR3 contains 13 residues. V dropped 0 bases and J dropped 7 bases, with 7 bases sitting between them. CDR1 PRHDT and CDR2 FYEKMQ come from the germline V gene (reference sequence). The chain's CDR3 is CASSLGHGQPQHF. The CDR3 nucleotides are TGTGCCAGCAGCTTAGGCCACGGGCAGCCCCAGCATTTT. Using reference TRBV13 and TRBJ1-5 for the parts outside the CDR3, the full variable domain is AAGVIQSPRHLIKEKRETATLKCYPIPRHDTVYWYQQGPGQDPQFLISFYEKMQSDKGSIPDRFSAQQFSDYHSELNMSSLELGDSALYFCASSLGHGQPQHFGDGTRLSIL.

This clonotype occurred a few times. Here the CDR3 DNA reads TGCGCCAGCAGCCAAGTTTGGAAAGGGGGCAATCAGCCCCAGCATTTT. Protein product: CASSQVWKGGNQPQHF. The V call is TRBV4-3, the J call TRBJ1-5, with D possibly being TRBD1 (5 bases). Trimming pared 1 base from V and 2 bases from J, leaving 12 bases between. Germline V gene data show CDR1 as LGHNA and CDR2 as YSLEER. The CDR3 is 16 residues long.

The gene calls are TRBV6-5 and TRBJ1-2; 9 bases agree with TRBD1. Germline V lookup: CDR1 MNHEY, CDR2 SVGAGI. The ends lost 0 bases at V and 7 bases at J; junction bases unmatched: 6. This CDR3 has 15 amino acids. CDR3 sequence reads: CASSYSSGTGFGYTF. The DNA for the CDR3 is TGTGCCAGCAGTTACTCATCCGGGACAGGGTTTGGCTACACCTTC.

The genes are TRBV4-3 and TRBJ1-6, with 7 bases aligning to TRBD1. Germline CDR1 LGHNA, CDR2 YSLEER. This CDR3 has 15 amino acids. Trimming took 3 bases from V and 7 from J; bases not matched to a gene: 6. CDR3: CASSQTGLGNSPLHF. The CDR3 DNA reads TGCGCCAGCAGCCAGACAGGGTTAGGAAATTCACCCCTCCACTTT.

J is TRBJ1-6 and V is TRBV23-1; TRBD1 matches at 9 bases. TRBV23-1 is sorted into the ORF group, with uncertain function. The CDR3 sequence is 17 residues long. With 1 base clipped from V and 4 bases from J, the junction kept 5 bases outside the gene matches. For the CDR3, the DNA is TGCGCCAGCAGTCAATACGAACAGGGGGCTTATAATTCACCCCTCCACTTT. This gives the protein CASSQYEQGAYNSPLHF.